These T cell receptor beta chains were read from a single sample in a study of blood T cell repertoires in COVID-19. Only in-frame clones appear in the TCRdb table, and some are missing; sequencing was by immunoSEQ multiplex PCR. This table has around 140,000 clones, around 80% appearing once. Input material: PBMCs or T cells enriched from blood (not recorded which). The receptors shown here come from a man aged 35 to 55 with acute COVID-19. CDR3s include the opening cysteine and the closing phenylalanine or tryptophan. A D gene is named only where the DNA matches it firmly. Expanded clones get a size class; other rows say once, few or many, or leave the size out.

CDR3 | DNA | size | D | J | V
CASSGRDSHTDTQYF | TGCGCCAGCAGCGGTCGGGACTCACACACAGATACGCAGTATTTT | . | . | TRBJ2-3 | TRBV5-1
CASSQHNYGYTF | TGTGCCAGCAGCCAACATAACTATGGCTACACCTTC | . | . | TRBJ1-2 | TRBV14
CASSVETYEQYF | TGTGCCAGCAGTGTTGAGACCTACGAGCAGTACTTC | . | . | TRBJ2-7 | TRBV2
CASGFSGQGVEKLFF | TGTGCCAGCGGTTTTTCGGGACAGGGAGTTGAAAAACTGTTTTTT | . | TRBD1 | TRBJ1-4 | TRBV6-5
CASSPGGAADQPQHF | TGTGCCAGTAGTCCTGGGGGGGCCGCGGATCAGCCCCAGCATTTT | . | . | TRBJ1-5 | TRBV19
CASTGQGAQPQHF | TGTGCCAGTACTGGACAGGGGGCTCAGCCCCAGCATTTT | few | TRBD1 | TRBJ1-5 | TRBV19
CASSSRGDFYGYTF | TGTGCCAGCAGTTCCAGGGGAGATTTCTATGGCTACACCTTC | . | . | TRBJ1-2 | TRBV6-2/TRBV6-3
CASSWTGQGLEQYF | TGCGCCAGCAGCTGGACGGGACAGGGACTCGAGCAGTACTTC | . | TRBD1 | TRBJ2-7 | TRBV5-1
CASSSGGLANNEQFF | TGTGCCAGCAGCTCGGGGGGGCTAGCGAACAATGAGCAGTTCTTC | few | TRBD2 | TRBJ2-1 | TRBV9
CASSFTGGGYEQYF | TGTGCCAGCAGCTTTACAGGGGGCGGGTACGAGCAGTACTTC | . | TRBD1 | TRBJ2-7 | TRBV7-2
CASSQAGTSGGSYEQYF | TGTGCCAGCAGCCAGGCCGGGACTAGCGGGGGGAGCTACGAGCAGTACTTC | . | TRBD2 | TRBJ2-7 | TRBV4-2
CASNPGGDTQYF | TGTGCCAGCAACCCCGGAGGAGATACGCAGTATTTT | . | . | TRBJ2-3 | TRBV21-1
CSVVPGQGGRAFF | TGCAGCGTGGTCCCGGGACAGGGAGGAAGAGCTTTCTTT | . | TRBD1 | TRBJ1-1 | TRBV29-1
CSVFRDREHEQYF | TGCAGCGTGTTCCGGGACAGGGAGCACGAGCAGTACTTC | . | TRBD1 | TRBJ2-7 | TRBV29-1
CASSLTTSGGAYNEQFF | TGCGCCAGCAGCCTGACGACTAGCGGGGGGGCTTACAATGAGCAGTTCTTC | . | TRBD2 | TRBJ2-1 | TRBV5-1
CASSELKGKDNEQFF | TGTGCCAGCAGTGAATTGAAGGGGAAGGACAATGAGCAGTTCTTC | . | . | TRBJ2-1 | TRBV6-1
CASSPRTETNTEAFF | TGTGCCAGCAGCCCCCGGACAGAAACGAACACTGAAGCTTTCTTT | . | . | TRBJ1-1 | TRBV28
CASSPTSGRLETQYF | TGTGCCAGCAGTCCGACTAGCGGGAGGCTAGAGACCCAGTACTTC | . | TRBD2 | TRBJ2-5 | TRBV2
CAGRGGSYNEQFF | TGTGCCGGGAGGGGGGGCAGCTACAATGAGCAGTTCTTC | . | . | TRBJ2-1 | TRBV6-5
CASSPQRLGPLAEQYF | TGTGCCAGTAGTCCCCAGAGACTAGGCCCTTTAGCCGAGCAGTACTTC | . | . | TRBJ2-7 | TRBV19
CASSRGGVREAFF | TGTGCCAGCAGCCGAGGGGGGGTCAGGGAAGCTTTCTTT | . | . | TRBJ1-1 | TRBV5-4
CASSPSAPGRTGELFF | TGCGCCAGCAGTCCCTCGGCCCCTGGGAGAACCGGGGAGCTGTTTTTT | . | . | TRBJ2-2 | TRBV10-2